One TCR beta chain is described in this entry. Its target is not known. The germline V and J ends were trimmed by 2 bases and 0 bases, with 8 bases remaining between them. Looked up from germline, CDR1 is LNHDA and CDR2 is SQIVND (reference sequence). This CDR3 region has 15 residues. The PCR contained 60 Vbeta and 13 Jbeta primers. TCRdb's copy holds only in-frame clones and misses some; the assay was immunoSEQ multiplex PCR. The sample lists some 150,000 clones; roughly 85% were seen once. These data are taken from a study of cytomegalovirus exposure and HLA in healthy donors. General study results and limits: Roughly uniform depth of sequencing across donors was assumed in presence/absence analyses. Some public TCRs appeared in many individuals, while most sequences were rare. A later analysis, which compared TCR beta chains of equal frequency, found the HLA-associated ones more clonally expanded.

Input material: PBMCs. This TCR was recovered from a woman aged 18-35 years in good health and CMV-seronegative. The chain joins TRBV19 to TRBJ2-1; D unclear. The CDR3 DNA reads TGTGCCAGTAGTATATTTCGGAGCTCCTACAATGAGCAGTTCTTC. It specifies CASSIFRSSYNEQFF.